These 6 T cell receptor beta chains came from one sample sequenced in a study of T cells in Graves' hyperthyroidism and ophthalmopathy. RNA transcripts gave rise to amplified TCR beta CDR3 regions. HTBI primers were used for first-round RT-PCR of the TCR CDR3. TCRdb independently ran MiXCR on the multiplex PCR reads; one entry per CDR3 protein. The data show 550,000 to 800,000 distinct CDR3 sequences, around 16% seen once. Sequencing input: blood. Every receptor here comes from a man aged 45-65 years with Graves' hyperthyroidism.

The gene calls are TRBV18 and TRBJ2-2; 9 bases match TRBD2. This CDR3 is built from 15 residues. V was pared by 3 bases and J by 4 bases, with 3 bases of the junction left unmatched. Germline lookup yields CDR1 KGHSH and CDR2 LQKENI. CDR3 region: CASSPGLASTGELFF. In DNA form, the CDR3 reads TGTGCCAGCTCACCGGGACTAGCCAGCACCGGGGAGCTGTTTTTT.

The V gene is TRBV20-1, the J gene TRBJ2-5; TRBD2 agrees at 13 bases. Germline values: CDR1 DFQATT, CDR2 SNEGSKA (reference sequence). The V gene end was trimmed by 5 bases and the J gene end by 4 bases; junction bases not matched to a gene: 10. This CDR3 has 16 amino acids. CDR3 coding DNA: TGCAGTGCTGTCGGGACTAGCGGGACCCCGGGAGAGACCCAGTACTTC. Its translation is CSAVGTSGTPGETQYF.

V and J are TRBV28 and TRBJ2-7; 8 positions agree with TRBD1. CDR3 length: 14 amino acids. J lost 9 bases, V lost 4 bases, and 11 bases had no gene match. Germline assignment: CDR1 MDHEN and CDR2 SYDVKM. CDR3 nucleotide sequence: TGTGCCAGCAGTTCTGCGGACAGGGAGGACGTGCAGTACTTC. It yields the protein CASSSADREDVQYF.

This clonotype was detected ten times or more. The rearrangement uses TRBV7-9 and TRBJ1-1; the match to TRBD1 covers 9 bases. Germline V lookup: CDR1 SEHNR, CDR2 FQNEAQ (reference sequence). V lost 6 bases to trimming and J lost 6 bases; unmatched junction nucleotides: 14. The CDR3 is made up of 16 amino acids. CDR3 coding DNA: TGTGCCAGCAGGAAGGGGACAGGGCGTTTGGACGCTGAAGCTTTCTTT. It encodes CASRKGTGRLDAEAFF.

This clonotype showed up many times. V and J are TRBV20-1 and TRBJ1-5, with D possibly matching TRBD1 (6 bases). CDR3 size: 16 residues. Looked up from germline, CDR1 is DFQATT and CDR2 is SNEGSKA (reference sequence). The V end lost 5 bases, the J end lost 0 bases, and 17 bases lay between the germline ends. CDR3 sequence reads: CSAGQQGTNSNQPQHF. Here the CDR3 DNA reads TGCAGTGCTGGCCAACAGGGAACAAATAGCAATCAGCCCCAGCATTTT.

This clonotype has a handful of counts. The chain employs TRBV6-1 and TRBJ2-3; 9 bases map to TRBD2. The CDR3 covers 15 residues. Germline loops: CDR1 MNHNS, CDR2 SASEGT. J gave up 4 bases and V 6 bases, and 8 bases lay outside the gene matches. The CDR3 DNA is TGTGCCAGCAGCCCAGGGCGGGAGGGCCCAGATACGCAGTATTTT. Amino acids: CASSPGREGPDTQYF.